Listed below are T cell receptor beta chains from one sample, sequenced in a study of naive and memory T cell subsets. TCRdb reprocessed the UMI-ligation and nested PCR reads with MiXCR, giving one entry per CDR3 protein. Here the sample spans about 140,000 distinct CDR3 sequences, under 25% being singletons. What was sequenced was naive CD8+ T cells from blood. Every receptor here comes from a human donor in good health. Both conserved end residues are part of each CDR3. D genes are given only for firm matches. Part of the rows lack a size; the others show once, few, many or a class for expanded clones.

j_gene,d_gene,abundance,v_gene,CDR3aa,CDR3nt
TRBJ2-1,NA,NA,TRBV28,CASRTLHIPAKADEQFF,TGTGCCAGCAGAACACTACACATCCCCGCGAAGGCGGATGAGCAGTTCTTC
TRBJ2-1,NA,few,TRBV6-2/TRBV6-3,CASSLGGPPNEQFF,TGTGCCAGCAGTTTGGGCGGACCTCCCAATGAGCAGTTCTTC
TRBJ2-1,NA,NA,TRBV28,CASTIRGNEQFF,TGTGCCAGCACGATCAGAGGGAATGAGCAGTTCTTC
TRBJ1-6,TRBD1,NA,TRBV27,CASRTGTVYNSPLHF,TGTGCCAGCAGAACCGGGACAGTCTATAATTCACCCCTCCACTTT
TRBJ2-5,TRBD2,NA,TRBV5-1,CASSFRGLAGVKETQYF,TGCGCCAGCAGCTTCCGGGGACTAGCGGGAGTAAAAGAGACCCAGTACTTC
TRBJ1-1,NA,NA,TRBV25-1,CASSVGLMNTEAFF,TGTGCCAGCAGTGTCGGATTGATGAACACTGAAGCTTTCTTT
TRBJ2-3,NA,NA,TRBV11-2,CASSLWSRTPGPDTQYF,TGTGCCAGCAGCTTATGGTCTCGGACGCCCGGTCCAGATACGCAGTATTTT
TRBJ2-1,TRBD2,NA,TRBV3-1,CASSQVIRTSGIGEQFF,TGTGCCAGCAGCCAAGTCATAAGGACTAGCGGGATTGGTGAGCAGTTCTTC
TRBJ2-5,TRBD2,NA,TRBV28,CASSLGGVATQYF,TGTGCCAGCAGTTTGGGGGGGGTTGCGACCCAGTACTTC
TRBJ2-1,NA,NA,TRBV28,CASRDWVTYNEQFF,TGTGCCAGCAGGGATTGGGTAACATACAATGAGCAGTTCTTC
TRBJ2-5,TRBD2,NA,TRBV6-1,CASRENRAGERETQYF,TGTGCCAGCAGGGAAAACCGGGCGGGAGAAAGGGAGACCCAGTACTTC
TRBJ2-7,TRBD1,NA,TRBV5-1,CASSLRTGEQYF,TGCGCCAGCAGCTTAAGGACAGGCGAGCAGTACTTC
TRBJ2-2,TRBD2,few,TRBV6-5,CASSYSIGVAGVDTGELFF,TGTGCCAGCAGTTACTCGATCGGGGTAGCGGGAGTTGACACCGGGGAGCTGTTTTTT
TRBJ2-7,NA,few,TRBV27,CASSFTEVPYEQYF,TGTGCCAGCAGTTTCACTGAAGTACCCTACGAGCAGTACTTC
TRBJ2-7,NA,NA,TRBV27,CASSPWGSGYEQYF,TGTGCCAGCAGCCCCTGGGGCTCAGGCTACGAGCAGTACTTC
TRBJ1-1,NA,NA,TRBV27,CASSLVQGRTEAFF,TGTGCCAGCAGTTTAGTTCAGGGCCGGACTGAAGCTTTCTTT
TRBJ2-7,TRBD1,few,TRBV27,CASSLATGWSYEQYF,TGTGCCAGCAGTTTAGCGACAGGGTGGTCCTACGAGCAGTACTTC
TRBJ2-1,NA,NA,TRBV28,CASFSGLVVPNEQFF,TGTGCCAGTTTCTCAGGGCTAGTGGTCCCCAATGAGCAGTTCTTC
TRBJ2-3,TRBD2,NA,TRBV28,CASTPSGFTDTQYF,TGTGCCAGCACCCCTAGCGGATTCACAGATACGCAGTATTTT
TRBJ2-7,NA,NA,TRBV2,CATQGTDSYEQYF,TGTGCCACCCAAGGGACGGACTCCTACGAGCAGTACTTC
TRBJ2-7,TRBD1,NA,TRBV4-1,CASSQIQGPTGEQYF,TGCGCCAGCAGCCAAATACAGGGGCCGACGGGGGAGCAGTACTTC
TRBJ2-1,NA,few,TRBV12-3/TRBV12-4,CASRPTRVDEQFF,TGTGCCAGCAGGCCAACAAGGGTCGATGAGCAGTTCTTC
TRBJ2-2,NA,many,TRBV28,CASSPGTGELFF,TGTGCCAGCAGTCCGGGGACCGGGGAGCTGTTTTTT
TRBJ2-1,NA,NA,TRBV7-6,CASSLRLRPSTYNEQFF,TGTGCCAGCAGCTTACGCCTCCGACCGAGCACCTACAATGAGCAGTTCTTC
TRBJ2-5,NA,few,TRBV12-5,CASGFPTPTGETQYF,TGTGCTAGTGGTTTCCCGACGCCTACGGGAGAGACCCAGTACTTC
TRBJ2-1,NA,NA,TRBV12-3/TRBV12-4,CASSHLRDPLAGASNEQFF,TGTGCCAGCAGTCACCTTAGGGACCCCCTAGCTGGCGCCTCCAATGAGCAGTTCTTC
TRBJ2-1,TRBD2,NA,TRBV7-6,CASSLDSAGGSTNEQFF,TGTGCCAGCAGCTTAGATTCGGCGGGAGGATCTACAAATGAGCAGTTCTTC
TRBJ2-4,TRBD1,NA,TRBV20-1,CSTTDRVAKNIQYF,TGCAGTACGACGGACAGGGTAGCCAAAAACATTCAGTACTTC
TRBJ2-5,TRBD1,NA,TRBV6-5,CATRGQGQETQYF,TGTGCCACCCGGGGACAGGGACAAGAGACCCAGTACTTC
TRBJ2-7,NA,few,TRBV6-5,CASRGTLDTFEQYF,TGTGCCAGCAGGGGAACCTTGGACACCTTCGAGCAGTACTTC
TRBJ1-5,NA,NA,TRBV28,CASSLGRVRPPAFNQPQHF,TGTGCCAGCAGTCTAGGACGGGTGCGTCCCCCTGCGTTCAATCAGCCCCAGCATTTT
TRBJ2-7,NA,NA,TRBV27,CASSFGAQYEQYF,TGTGCCAGCAGTTTTGGGGCCCAATACGAGCAGTACTTC
TRBJ2-5,TRBD1,NA,TRBV6-6,CASIWDSQETQYF,TGTGCCAGCATCTGGGACAGTCAGGAGACCCAGTACTTC
TRBJ1-6,TRBD1,few,TRBV7-2,CASSFGTERSYNSPLHF,TGTGCCAGCAGCTTTGGGACAGAACGCTCCTATAATTCACCCCTCCACTTT
TRBJ2-1,NA,NA,TRBV2,CASSVSQEHNEQFF,TGTGCCAGCAGTGTTTCACAGGAACACAATGAGCAGTTCTTC
TRBJ1-4,NA,few,TRBV28,CASSLELGQGTEKLFF,TGTGCCAGCAGTTTAGAGTTGGGCCAGGGTACTGAAAAACTGTTTTTT
TRBJ2-2,TRBD2,NA,TRBV29-1,CSVEETSGSAGELFF,TGCAGCGTTGAAGAGACTAGCGGGAGCGCCGGGGAGCTGTTTTTT
TRBJ2-7,NA,few,TRBV4-1,CASSRTDTYEQYF,TGCGCCAGCAGCCGGACCGATACCTACGAGCAGTACTTC
TRBJ2-7,TRBD2,NA,TRBV28,CASSLGLAGGLGAYEQYF,TGTGCCAGCAGTTTAGGTCTAGCGGGAGGGCTTGGCGCCTACGAGCAGTACTTC
TRBJ2-2,TRBD2,NA,TRBV20-1,CSARVERGGTNTGELFF,TGCAGTGCCCGAGTTGAGCGGGGGGGGACGAACACCGGGGAGCTGTTTTTT
TRBJ1-1,NA,NA,TRBV28,CASSFPPGAMNTEAFF,TGTGCCAGCAGCTTTCCGCCAGGAGCCATGAACACTGAAGCTTTCTTT
TRBJ2-1,NA,NA,TRBV28,CASSLLRGDEQFF,TGTGCCAGCAGCCTACTCCGGGGAGATGAGCAGTTCTTC
TRBJ2-7,NA,many,TRBV10-2,CASSYDSSYEQYF,TGCGCCAGCAGTTACGACTCGTCCTACGAGCAGTACTTC
TRBJ2-2,TRBD2,few,TRBV6-5,CASTPRSGRPHTGELFF,TGTGCCAGCACCCCGAGGAGCGGGAGGCCTCACACCGGGGAGCTGTTTTTT
TRBJ2-1,NA,few,TRBV3-1,CASSALGNEQFF,TGTGCCAGCAGCGCACTAGGAAATGAGCAGTTCTTC
TRBJ2-2,TRBD2,NA,TRBV29-1,CSVTGLAGAPGGELFF,TGCAGCGTCACCGGACTAGCGGGAGCCCCCGGCGGGGAGCTGTTTTTT